This note documents a single T cell receptor (beta chain) sequence. No cognate antigen has been identified for it. Nothing much larger sits one base from this clone, and base qualities are not available. Library preparation employed the immunoSEQ multiplex PCR assay. A mixture of 60 forward primers for TCR Vbeta segments and 13 reverse primers for TCR Jbeta segments was used in the multiplex PCR. Amplification of the CDR3 region of rearranged TCR beta genes was performed with a multiplex PCR assay on genomic DNA. The Illumina HiSeq System was used to sequence the amplified TCR beta libraries as 87-base-pair reads. Per the original workflow: In a later analysis, some 80 million unique TCR beta chains were counted across the 500 to 850 repertoires, and around 10 million of these chains were shared by at least two donors. Raw reads were error-corrected and collapsed into unique sequences by a nearest-neighbor algorithm in which closely related sequences were merged to remove PCR and sequencing errors. Alignment of CDR3 sequences to IMGT reference sequences was used to assign V, D and J gene segments. Each retained sequence needed at least a six-nucleotide match to both a V gene segment and a J gene segment. A rearrangement counted as productive if the CDR3 had no stop codons and remained in frame with V and J, and every other rearrangement counted as non-productive. Following IMGT convention, CDR3 was defined as the stretch from the second conserved V-encoded cysteine to the conserved J-encoded phenylalanine. In an earlier analysis of approximately 590 of the donors, sequences lacking an unambiguous match to a single V gene segment were excluded. An earlier analysis of 500 to 700 of the donors classified V segments as functional when productive rearrangements were above 56.7% and as segregating when the standard deviation between donors was above 5%. To diagnose cytomegalovirus status from the catalog of TCR beta chain sequences, a statistical classification framework was built. In a later analysis, TCR nucleotide sequences were compared against IMGT/GENE-DB human TR gene sequences so that V and J genes could be assigned. The TCRdist pipeline was used in a later analysis to assign CDR3 sequences and most-parsimonious VDJ recombination scenarios. In a later analysis, every TCR beta chain was defined by the combination of its CDR3 amino acid sequence and its V-gene family, and reads without a unique V-gene family were dropped. As a way to deal with suspected cross-contamination and a sequencing artifact, a later analysis dropped hundreds of nucleotide sequences that were highly shared and had low generation probability. For each public chain, a later analysis derived a clonal expansion index from normalized ranks of inferred template counts within each repertoire. A later analysis computed generation probabilities with a VDJ recombination model fitted to out-of-frame rearrangements, and checked the results against IGoR. In a later analysis, hypergeometric tests were used to score TCR-TCR, TCR-HLA and TCR-CMV co-occurrence, with a repertoire-size bias correction applied to TCR pairs. To estimate false discovery rates, a later analysis permuted the HLA or CMV assignments 20 times. In a later analysis, co-occurring TCRs were grouped using DBSCAN, and TCRdist sequence similarity was added for clustering within HLA-allele-positive subsets. For co-occurrence clustering, repertoires with fewer than 30,000 or more than 120,000 public chains were excluded, along with roughly 5 repertoires with anomalous nucleotide sharing. Held by TCRdb, this immuneACCESS table contains in-frame sequences only and omits some clones. Under half of the omission traces to an unresolved V gene where checked; the cause of the rest is unknown. V and J calls and clone size are as listed in that table; D and trimming were resolved from the DNA. The table for this sample lists around 120,000 clones; around three quarters of them were counted only once. Approximately 2% of the sample goes to the ten largest clones.

This sample was included in a study of cytomegalovirus exposure and HLA in healthy donors (dated by TCRdb to about 2017). Regarding the study in general: An earlier analysis of roughly 630 of the donors reported about 250 Gb of sequence data and approximately 110 million unique TCR beta sequences from roughly 200 million T cells. Class I and class II HLA loci were covered by the typing at four-digit resolution. Because of strong linkage in the cohort, a few DR-DQ haplotypes were treated as single units for association and clustering. An early release that covered about 600 HLA-typed donors contained approximately 300 gigabases of sequencing data and about 93 million unique TCR sequences. The study used immunosequencing to profile the T cell repertoires of 600 to 850 subjects and linked those repertoires to cytomegalovirus serostatus. Every discovery cohort repertoire had been produced on one sequencing platform. A later genetic analysis took genome-wide SNP genotypes for about three fifths of the roughly 670 donors and used that subset as a discovery cohort. To decide whether each TCR beta V gene segment behaved as functional or pseudogenic, an earlier analysis of approximately 620 of the donors relied on high-throughput TCR beta sequencing. The study was designed to test whether signatures of past pathogen exposure could be identified by cataloging public T cell receptors. On average, about 200,000 unique TCR beta nucleotide sequences were sequenced per donor among 398 genotyped donors of the cohort, with roughly 18% of those sequences being non-productive. In a later analysis, previously published TCR beta repertoires from hundreds of donors were re-analyzed and high-resolution HLA genotyping was added so that TCR occurrence patterns could be studied. Rather than drawing on any new phenotypic data, the later analysis identified candidate immune exposures from TCR beta sequences and the way those sequences occurred across donors. A separate validation cohort of about 110 different subjects was used in addition to the approximately 700-subject first cohort. Donor age, sex, ethnicity and CMV serostatus were compiled alongside the repertoire data. Typing coverage varied by locus: roughly 620-640 donors for A, B, C, DRB1 and DQB1; 500 to 550 for DQA1; approximately 610 for DPA1; roughly 450 for DPB1. Of the roughly 400 genotyped donors, less than 90% were placed in the genetic ancestry cluster associated with self-reported Caucasian donors. High-throughput TCR immunosequencing, statistical association of individual TCRs with disease status, and machine learning were combined to predict cytomegalovirus infection status. What the authors observed across the whole study: HLA typing was unavailable for some donors at each locus, so association tests used only the typed subset. The sequencing pipeline was judged likely to have produced a cluster of highly shared sequence variants as a technical artifact. An earlier analysis of around 540 of the donors showed that most TCR beta V segments appeared in productive rearrangements either about 87% or about 30% of the time, which broadly matched IMGT annotations. A further reported finding was that TCR beta sequences accurately predicted the HLA-A and HLA-B alleles for most subjects in the first cohort. The study listed 150 to 200 TCR beta chains as associated with cytomegalovirus. An association between a missense DCLRE1C variant and V-gene and J-gene trimming of TCR beta chains was found in a later genetic analysis and replicated in an independent cohort. According to a later analysis, parvovirus B19, influenza, CMV and Epstein-Barr virus appeared linked to several top co-occurrence clusters. CMV serostatus was the only immune exposure information available for the cohort. Presence/absence analyses assumed roughly uniform sequencing depth across donors, an assumption that may not hold. Some IMGT-functional V segments, including TRBV6-2 and TRBV6-3, could not be told apart with the 87-base-pair reads, so those segments were excluded. In a later analysis, 16,951 TCR beta sequences were associated with specific HLA alleles at a false discovery rate of 0.05. When HLA alleles, especially DR and DQ, strongly co-occurred, TCR associations were difficult to assign to individual alleles. In a later analysis, HLA-associated TCR beta chains were found to be more clonally expanded and to have lower generation probabilities than equally common non-associated chains. In vitro tests confirmed that three of the cytomegalovirus-associated TCR beta chains recognize cytomegalovirus antigens. In a later analysis, TCR association rates were found to vary across HLA loci, with the most associated TCRs seen for DRB1 alleles and the fewest for HLA-C alleles. Most CMV-associated TCR beta chains appeared to be HLA-restricted in a later analysis, and the HLA associations seemed to be driven largely by CMV exposure. Correlated functional status among segregating V segments might be attributable to linkage disequilibrium, but an unknown experimental factor could not be ruled out. Most TCR sequences were observed very rarely across donors, whereas some public TCRs were present in many individuals. According to the authors, the approach could potentially be generalized to other disease states and immunological phenotypes. This cohort had only TCR beta chains sequenced, and the lack of alpha or paired-chain data limited which features could be detected. The classifier was reported to diagnose cytomegalovirus status with high specificity and sensitivity in both the original cohort and the validation cohort. A later genetic analysis reported fewer N-insertions in productive TCRs among donors in an Asian-associated ancestry cluster than the roughly 720-donor mean. Because counts were too low, seventeen rarely observed V segments, including chromosome 9 orphons, were excluded from the earlier analysis of some 590 of the donors.

The cysteine opens and the phenylalanine closes a CDR3 of 17 amino acids. Only the CDR3 DNA is retained, 51 bases long and in frame from the first base. The cohort comprised around 700 healthy bone marrow donors. At the time of sampling, every cohort member was nominally healthy, though immune exposures that went unrecorded were likely present. The donor tested CMV seronegative, placing the donor among the 350 to 400 seronegative members of the cohort. A peripheral blood sample was collected from each donor, and TCR beta sequencing was performed on peripheral blood mononuclear cells. The Qiagen DNeasy Blood Extraction Kit was used to extract genomic DNA from the blood cell samples.

This chain joins TRBV21-1 to TRBJ2-3; the table's D gene call, TRBD2, was not cross checked with the DNA. TRBV21-1 is labeled a pseudogene. What was sequenced was PBMCs. This TCR was sampled from a man aged 18-30 years in good health and CMV-seronegative. The DNA sequence reads TGTGCCAGCAGACCCCTAGCGGGAGGGCCGAGCACAGATACGCAGTATTTT. This gives the protein CASRPLAGGPSTDTQYF.